The 3 T cell receptor beta chains below come from one sample, sequenced in a study of beta chain features in type 1 diabetes. General observations from the study: When Type 1 diabetes patients were examined, their TCRB CDR3s proved moderately but significantly shorter in all four CD4+ subsets.

The antigens of these receptors remain unknown. The authors reverse transcribed all of the isolated RNA, so sequencing captured expressed TCRB transcripts. Using immunoSEQ multiplex PCR, the repertoire was profiled, and TCRdb retains in-frame clones only, with some absent. The sample holds 50,000 to 55,000 clones; about 64% are singletons and the top ten take 0.29%. The sequencing input was stem cell memory CD4+ T cells from blood. The receptor set was obtained from a woman aged 30 to 39 with type 1 diabetes.

The chain combines TRBV9 with TRBJ2-3; 7 positions agree with TRBD2. J gave up 0 bases and V 0 bases, and 4 bases lay outside the gene matches. The CDR3 has 16 residues. Germline CDR1 and CDR2: SGDLS and YYNGEE. This CDR3 reads CASSVGASGSTDTQYF. Written as DNA, the CDR3 is TGTGCCAGCAGCGTAGGGGCTAGCGGTAGCACAGATACGCAGTATTTT.

The J gene is TRBJ2-7, the V gene TRBV11-2; 7 nucleotides agree with TRBD1. The CDR3 contains 15 residues. Trimming at V came to 5 bases and at J to 0 bases, leaving 7 bases not matched to a gene. Per the germline V gene, CDR1 is SGHAT and CDR2 is FQNNGV. In DNA, the CDR3 is TGTGCCAGCAGCAAGCCGGGACAGAGCTCCTACGAGCAGTACTTC. Translated, it gives CASSKPGQSSYEQYF.

The chain uses TRBV15 and TRBJ2-7, with 9 bases identical to TRBD2. V was pared by 2 bases and J by 2 bases, with 10 bases of the junction left unmatched. Germline V gene data show CDR1 as LNHNV and CDR2 as YYDKDF (reference sequence). This CDR3 contains 17 residues. In DNA form, the CDR3 reads TGTGCCACCAGCAGACGCAGCCTAGGCGGGAGGGCCTACGAGCAGTACTTC. Translated: CATSRRSLGGRAYEQYF.